These 8 T cell receptor beta chains were all obtained from the same sample, sequenced in a study of cytomegalovirus exposure and HLA in healthy donors. The PCR contained 60 Vbeta and 13 Jbeta primers. This table comes from immunoSEQ multiplex PCR, and its TCRdb copy is limited to in-frame clones, with some not included. The sample includes about 160,000 clones, around 84% of them seen just once. The material sequenced was PBMCs. The receptors were sampled from a man between 50 and 59 years old in good health and CMV-seropositive.

V gene TRBV11-2 combines with J gene TRBJ2-3; a weak D match, TRBD1 (6 bases). The length of the CDR3 is 14 residues. Per germline, CDR1 SGHAT and CDR2 FQNNGV. The germline V and J ends were trimmed by 4 bases and 3 bases, with 11 bases remaining between them. The CDR3 nucleotides are TGTGCCAGCAGCTGGAACAGGGCAACAGATACGCAGTATTTT. As protein: CASSWNRATDTQYF.

V is TRBV6-6 and J is TRBJ2-4; TRBD1 is a possible D gene (7 bases). The V end was cut by 6 bases, the J end by 3 bases, with 18 bases between. This CDR3 comprises 16 residues. Germline lookup yields CDR1 MNHNY and CDR2 SVGAGI (reference sequence). DNA of the CDR3: TGTGCCAGCAGAAACCAGGGGGGTTATGACAAAAACATTCAGTACTTC. It yields the protein CASRNQGGYDKNIQYF.

This clone was observed a few times. This sequence joins TRBV6-4 and TRBJ1-1; a weak D match, TRBD1 (6 bases). Between the trimmed V and J ends, which lost 6 bases and 2 bases, there was a span of 13 bases. CDR3 length: 14 residues. Germline assignment: CDR1 MRHNA and CDR2 SNTAGT. CDR3 nucleotide sequence: TGTGCCAGCAGGGATACAGGGCGAAACACTGAAGCTTTCTTT. It translates to CASRDTGRNTEAFF.

The chain carries TRBV7-9 and TRBJ2-7; 8 nucleotides agree with TRBD2. The V gene's germline CDR1 is SEHNR and CDR2 FQNEAQ (reference sequence). This CDR3 spans 13 amino acids. Unmatched junction bases numbered 10, after V lost 11 bases and J lost 4 bases. The CDR3 DNA follows: TGTGCCCTCCAAAGAGAGCGGGGGTACGAGCAGTACTTC. As protein: CALQRERGYEQYF.

In this sample, this clone turned up once. The chain recombines TRBV7-9 with TRBJ1-5, with D uncertain. The V and J ends lost 4 bases and 4 bases respectively, with 8 bases between them. The germline CDR1 and CDR2 sequences are SEHNR and FQNEAQ (reference sequence). The CDR3 loop spans 13 amino acids. The CDR3 nucleotides read TGTGCCAGCAGCTCCCGGGATAATCAGCCCCAGCATTTT. It is translated as CASSSRDNQPQHF.

A few counts support this clone. This chain connects TRBV5-1 to TRBJ2-6; possible D gene TRBD1, 6 bases. V lost 0 bases to trimming and J lost 0 bases, with 13 bases between them. The CDR3 loop spans 18 amino acids. CDR1 and CDR2 (germline): SGHRS, YFSETQ. CDR3 DNA sequence: TGCGCCAGCAGCTTGGCCTGGACAGCGAACTCTGGGGCCAACGTCCTGACTTTC. It translates to CASSLAWTANSGANVLTF.

V usage is TRBV2 and J usage is TRBJ1-1; 8 bases line up with TRBD1. CDR3 length: 11 residues. The germline gives CDR1 SNHLY, CDR2 FYNNEI. The J segment lost 10 bases and the V segment lost 11 bases, leaving 9 bases of the junction unmatched. CDR3 in amino acids: CAHSTGESAFF. CDR3 nucleotides: TGTGCCCACTCGACAGGGGAATCAGCTTTCTTT.

The table lists this clone with a few counts. The chain recombines TRBV11-2 with TRBJ2-3, with TRBD2 identical over 7 bases. Losses at the gene ends were 5 bases for V and 5 bases for J; bases not matched to a gene: 4. This CDR3 has 13 residues. CDR1 is SGHAT and CDR2 is FQNNGV in the germline V gene. The chain's CDR3 is CASSLREGDTQYF. CDR3 in DNA: TGTGCCAGCAGCCTCAGGGAGGGAGATACGCAGTATTTT.